This T cell receptor beta chain was identified during a study of blood T cells in healthy people across ages. Healthy Caucasian individuals from Russia aged roughly 6 to 90 served as donors. The CDR3 totals 15 residues. In germline, CDR1 is MGHRA, CDR2 YSYEKL. PCR was performed a second time for roughly 7 to 12 cycles using a sample-barcoded 5' primer and a J-beta primer mix. One entry per CDR3 protein results from TCRdb running MiXCR on the 5' RACE reads. In the table there are about 680,000 distinct CDR3 sequences, 45% to 50% of which are singletons. Sequenced input: blood. The source is a woman aged 55 to 70 in good health. The chain uses TRBV4-1 and TRBJ2-7; D not resolved. The J call may be in error: the DNA end matches TRBJ2-5 better. The CDR3 nucleotides read TGCGCCAGCAGCCACGACCCGGGCCCCGGGGAGACCCAGTACTTC. Protein product: CASSHDPGPGETQYF.